This TCR beta chain was found in a study of control samples from healthy donors and cancer patients (dated by TCRdb to 2018 to 2020). On this clone: Its recognized antigen is unknown. Base qualities are not provided; no much larger clone lies one nucleotide away.

Receptor amplification or capture employed the immunoSEQ multiplex PCR assay. TCRdb's version of the immuneACCESS table is confined to in-frame rearrangements and falls short of the full clone set. An unresolved V gene accounts for under half of the shortfall where checked; the remainder is of unknown origin. The sample profile shows around 13,000 clones; approximately 77% of them were found once. Around 8.2% of the sample lies in the top ten. This TCR came from a male donor with melanoma. Material for sequencing was formalin-fixed, paraffin-embedded tissue.

The CDR3 has the sequence CASSLVPSNPGNTIYF. The DNA sequence is TGTGCCAGCAGCTTAGTTCCCTCAAACCCTGGAAACACCATATATTTT. This chain is built from TRBV7-2 and TRBJ1-3; the D gene assignment is ambiguous. Trimming takes 1 base from V and 2 bases from J, and the germline ends sit 12 bases apart. The germline V gene yields SGHTA for CDR1 and FQGNSA for CDR2. From the cysteine through the phenylalanine, the CDR3 covers 16 amino acids. Only the CDR3 region is kept as DNA, spanning 48 bases read in frame from base 1.